A selection of T cell receptor beta chains follows, all from one sample in a study of blood T cell repertoires in COVID-19. Sequencing was performed with immunoSEQ multiplex PCR; in TCRdb, only in-frame clones are kept and a portion is missing. This table holds approximately 300,000 clones, 75% to 95% found once. The sample consisted of peripheral blood. All receptors come from a woman aged 25 to 39 with COVID-19, enrolled during active disease. CDR3s include the opening cysteine and the closing phenylalanine or tryptophan. A D gene is named only where the DNA matches it firmly. Size values are once, few and many counts, or a class for expanded clones, and some rows have none.

J: TRBJ2-7; size: once; D: TRBD1; V: TRBV18; CDR3: CASSPGQGFYEQYF; DNA: TGTGCCAGCTCACCGGGACAGGGGTTCTACGAGCAGTACTTC
J: TRBJ2-3; size: NA; D: TRBD1; V: TRBV5-6; CDR3: CASSYLGGASDTQYF; DNA: TGTGCCAGCAGTTATTTAGGGGGCGCGTCAGATACGCAGTATTTT
J: TRBJ1-5; size: NA; D: TRBD1; V: TRBV19; CDR3: CASSATRGQLYQPQHF; DNA: TGTGCCAGTAGTGCCACCCGGGGACAGCTTTATCAGCCCCAGCATTTT
J: TRBJ2-3; size: NA; D: NA; V: TRBV18; CDR3: CASSPGRGADTQYF; DNA: TGTGCCAGCTCACCTGGACGCGGGGCGGATACGCAGTATTTT
J: TRBJ2-3; size: NA; D: TRBD2; V: TRBV7-2; CDR3: CASSPTSGALLGTDTQYF; DNA: TGTGCCAGCAGCCCGACTAGCGGGGCCCTTCTGGGCACAGATACGCAGTATTTT
J: TRBJ1-4; size: NA; D: TRBD1; V: TRBV5-1; CDR3: CASSLWGQGVEEKLFF; DNA: TGCGCCAGCAGCTTGTGGGGGCAGGGGGTGGAGGAAAAACTGTTTTTT
J: TRBJ1-5; size: NA; D: NA; V: TRBV19; CDR3: CASTMEGLVNQPQHF; DNA: TGTGCCAGTACCATGGAGGGGCTCGTCAATCAGCCCCAGCATTTT
J: TRBJ1-5; size: NA; D: TRBD1; V: TRBV28; CDR3: CASRLTGSSNQPQHF; DNA: TGTGCCAGCAGGTTGACAGGGTCTAGCAATCAGCCCCAGCATTTT
J: TRBJ2-7; size: once; D: TRBD2; V: TRBV29-1; CDR3: CSVGGLAGDYEQYF; DNA: TGCAGCGTTGGGGGACTAGCGGGAGACTACGAGCAGTACTTC
J: TRBJ2-7; size: once; D: TRBD2; V: TRBV2; CDR3: CASRGREGRSYEQYF; DNA: TGTGCCAGCAGGGGGCGGGAGGGCCGGTCCTACGAGCAGTACTTC
J: TRBJ2-7; size: NA; D: TRBD1; V: TRBV11-2; CDR3: CASSPQGFDYEQYF; DNA: TGTGCCAGCAGCCCACAGGGGTTTGACTACGAGCAGTACTTC
J: TRBJ2-2; size: NA; D: NA; V: TRBV6-5; CDR3: CASSRGTLNTGELFF; DNA: TGTGCCAGCAGCCGTGGGACATTGAACACCGGGGAGCTGTTTTTT
J: TRBJ2-1; size: NA; D: NA; V: TRBV7-3; CDR3: CASSSDTLGEQFF; DNA: TGTGCCAGCAGCTCGGACACCCTCGGGGAGCAGTTCTTC
J: TRBJ1-2; size: NA; D: TRBD1; V: TRBV4-1; CDR3: CASSQVGQGSGYTF; DNA: TGCGCCAGCAGCCAAGTGGGACAGGGGAGCGGCTACACCTTC
J: TRBJ2-5; size: NA; D: TRBD2; V: TRBV5-6; CDR3: CASSSGLQETQYF; DNA: TGTGCCAGCAGCTCGGGACTACAAGAGACCCAGTACTTC
J: TRBJ2-7; size: NA; D: TRBD1; V: TRBV11-2; CDR3: CASSSTGAETYEQYF; DNA: TGTGCCAGCAGCTCGACAGGGGCGGAAACCTACGAGCAGTACTTC
J: TRBJ2-7; size: few; D: TRBD1; V: TRBV2; CDR3: CASSWDRSYEQYF; DNA: TGTGCCAGCAGTTGGGACAGGTCCTACGAGCAGTACTTC
J: TRBJ1-1; size: NA; D: NA; V: TRBV29-1; CDR3: CSVVKGQGVSGLREAFF; DNA: TGCAGCGTTGTAAAGGGACAAGGAGTTTCAGGGTTGCGTGAAGCTTTCTTT
J: TRBJ2-2; size: many; D: NA; V: TRBV5-5; CDR3: CASSLGLNGELFF; DNA: TGTGCCAGCAGCTTGGGACTCAACGGGGAGCTGTTTTTT
J: TRBJ2-5; size: NA; D: TRBD2; V: TRBV10-2; CDR3: CASGASGSYQTQYF; DNA: TGCGCCAGTGGGGCTAGCGGGAGTTATCAGACCCAGTACTTC
J: TRBJ1-1; size: NA; D: TRBD1; V: TRBV5-1; CDR3: CASSPGQGGNTEAFF; DNA: TGCGCCAGCAGCCCGGGACAGGGTGGGAACACTGAAGCTTTCTTT
J: TRBJ2-7; size: NA; D: NA; V: TRBV21-1; CDR3: CASSATGFEYEQYF; DNA: TGTGCCAGCAGCGCAACAGGGTTTGAGTACGAGCAGTACTTC
J: TRBJ1-2; size: NA; D: NA; V: TRBV2; CDR3: CASSTGANYGYTF; DNA: TGTGCCAGCAGTACGGGGGCTAACTATGGCTACACCTTC
J: TRBJ2-3; size: NA; D: NA; V: TRBV15; CDR3: CATSRDQVTDTQYF; DNA: TGTGCCACCAGCAGAGATCAGGTCACAGATACGCAGTATTTT
J: TRBJ1-2; size: NA; D: TRBD1; V: TRBV13; CDR3: CASSIGTDGYTF; DNA: TGTGCCAGCAGCATTGGGACAGATGGCTACACCTTC
J: TRBJ2-2; size: NA; D: NA; V: TRBV18; CDR3: CASSEGNTGELFF; DNA: TGTGCCAGCTCAGAGGGGAACACCGGGGAGCTGTTTTTT
J: TRBJ2-2; size: NA; D: TRBD2; V: TRBV29-1; CDR3: CSVTTSSGRANTGELFF; DNA: TGCAGCGTGACAACCTCTAGCGGGAGGGCTAACACCGGGGAGCTGTTTTTT
J: TRBJ1-4; size: NA; D: TRBD1; V: TRBV11-2; CDR3: CASSSGQGEPTNEKLFF; DNA: TGTGCCAGCAGCTCAGGACAGGGGGAACCAACTAATGAAAAACTGTTTTTT
J: TRBJ2-7; size: NA; D: NA; V: TRBV15; CDR3: CATSRGDIGYEQYF; DNA: TGTGCCACCAGCAGGGGGGACATCGGCTACGAGCAGTACTTC
J: TRBJ1-1; size: once; D: NA; V: TRBV30; CDR3: CAWRGKLDTEAFF; DNA: TGTGCCTGGAGAGGGAAACTAGACACTGAAGCTTTCTTT
J: TRBJ1-3; size: NA; D: NA; V: TRBV15; CDR3: CATSREGGRPGNTIYF; DNA: TGTGCCACCAGCAGAGAGGGGGGGAGACCAGGAAACACCATATATTTT
J: TRBJ2-2; size: NA; D: TRBD2; V: TRBV11-2; CDR3: CASSLRLAVGELFF; DNA: TGTGCCAGCAGCTTAAGGCTAGCGGTCGGGGAGCTGTTTTTT
J: TRBJ2-3; size: NA; D: NA; V: TRBV9; CDR3: CASSVGSRTDTQYF; DNA: TGTGCCAGCAGCGTAGGCTCCAGGACAGATACGCAGTATTTT
J: TRBJ2-3; size: NA; D: NA; V: TRBV5-3; CDR3: CARSPRVFPDTQYF; DNA: TGTGCCAGAAGCCCCCGGGTCTTTCCAGATACGCAGTATTTT
J: TRBJ1-5; size: once; D: TRBD1; V: TRBV27; CDR3: CASSFLGQGAFQPQHF; DNA: TGTGCCAGCAGTTTCCTCGGACAGGGGGCTTTTCAGCCCCAGCATTTT
J: TRBJ2-1; size: NA; D: NA; V: TRBV1; CDR3: CTSSPRLGHEQFF; DNA: TGCACCAGCAGCCCAAGACTAGGCCATGAGCAGTTCTTC
J: TRBJ2-7; size: once; D: TRBD2; V: TRBV9; CDR3: CASSVDPSGTYEQYF; DNA: TGTGCCAGCAGCGTAGATCCTAGCGGGACCTACGAGCAGTACTTC
J: TRBJ1-5; size: NA; D: TRBD1; V: TRBV28; CDR3: CASSQHTGQGTQPQHF; DNA: TGTGCCAGCAGCCAACACACCGGACAGGGGACTCAGCCCCAGCATTTT
J: TRBJ1-2; size: NA; D: NA; V: TRBV30; CDR3: CAWSPLTYGYTF; DNA: TGTGCCTGGAGTCCTCTAACCTATGGCTACACCTTC
J: TRBJ2-1; size: NA; D: TRBD2; V: TRBV24-1; CDR3: CATSDLNLAGAHEQFF; DNA: TGTGCCACCAGTGATTTGAATCTAGCGGGAGCCCATGAGCAGTTCTTC
J: TRBJ1-6; size: NA; D: TRBD1; V: TRBV7-2; CDR3: CASSLGDSNNSPLHF; DNA: TGTGCCAGCAGCCTGGGGGACAGTAACAATTCACCCCTCCACTTT
J: TRBJ2-7; size: once; D: NA; V: TRBV18; CDR3: CASSPLQVSYEQYF; DNA: TGTGCCAGCTCACCACTTCAGGTTAGTTACGAGCAGTACTTC
J: TRBJ2-2; size: NA; D: NA; V: TRBV15; CDR3: CATSSLQYTGELFF; DNA: TGTGCCACCAGTAGTCTACAGTACACCGGGGAGCTGTTTTTT
J: TRBJ2-3; size: NA; D: TRBD2; V: TRBV9; CDR3: CASSSRGLAGGTDTQYF; DNA: TGTGCCAGCAGCTCGAGGGGACTAGCGGGAGGCACAGATACGCAGTATTTT
J: TRBJ1-1; size: NA; D: NA; V: TRBV18; CDR3: CASSPKSTLNTEAFF; DNA: TGTGCCAGCTCACCAAAGAGCACCTTGAACACTGAAGCTTTCTTT
J: TRBJ1-1; size: NA; D: NA; V: TRBV5-1; CDR3: CASSLRGGTEAFF; DNA: TGCGCCAGCAGCTTGCGGGGTGGCACTGAAGCTTTCTTT
J: TRBJ2-2; size: NA; D: NA; V: TRBV24-1; CDR3: CATSGTGHTNTGELFF; DNA: TGTGCCACCAGCGGGACGGGACACACGAACACCGGGGAGCTGTTTTTT
J: TRBJ1-5; size: NA; D: NA; V: TRBV6-2/TRBV6-3; CDR3: CASSYARQQVQPQHF; DNA: TGTGCCAGCAGTTACGCGCGTCAGCAGGTCCAGCCCCAGCATTTT
J: TRBJ2-2; size: NA; D: NA; V: TRBV6-2/TRBV6-3; CDR3: CASSLEGAGTGELFF; DNA: TGTGCCAGCAGCTTGGAGGGGGCGGGCACCGGGGAGCTGTTTTTT
J: TRBJ1-1; size: NA; D: NA; V: TRBV30; CDR3: CAWRQVSWRTEAFF; DNA: TGTGCCTGGAGGCAAGTCTCTTGGCGGACTGAAGCTTTCTTT